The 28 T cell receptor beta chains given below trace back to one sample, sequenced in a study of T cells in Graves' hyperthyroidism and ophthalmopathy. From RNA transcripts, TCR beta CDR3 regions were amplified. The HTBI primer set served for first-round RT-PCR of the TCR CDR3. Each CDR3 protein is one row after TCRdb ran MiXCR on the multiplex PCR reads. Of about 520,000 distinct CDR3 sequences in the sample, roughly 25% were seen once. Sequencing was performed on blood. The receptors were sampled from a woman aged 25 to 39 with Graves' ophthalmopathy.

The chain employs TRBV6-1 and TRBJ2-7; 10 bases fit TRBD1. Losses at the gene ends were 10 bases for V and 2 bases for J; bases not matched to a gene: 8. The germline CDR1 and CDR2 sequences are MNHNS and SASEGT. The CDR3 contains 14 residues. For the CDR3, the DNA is TGTGCCATCAGCCCCGGGACAGGGGCCTACGAGCAGTACTTC. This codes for CAISPGTGAYEQYF.

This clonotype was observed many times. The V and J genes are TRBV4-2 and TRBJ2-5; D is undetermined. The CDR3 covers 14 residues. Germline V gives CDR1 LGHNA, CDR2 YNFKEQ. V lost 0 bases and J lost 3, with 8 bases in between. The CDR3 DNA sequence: TGTGCCAGCAGCCAAGATTTAACAGAAGAGACCCAGTACTTC. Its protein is CASSQDLTEETQYF.

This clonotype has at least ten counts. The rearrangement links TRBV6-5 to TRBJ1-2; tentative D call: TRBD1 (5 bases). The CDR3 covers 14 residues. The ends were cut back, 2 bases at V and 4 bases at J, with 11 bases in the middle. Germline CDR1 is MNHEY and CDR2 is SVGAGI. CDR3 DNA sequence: TGTGCCAGCAGTTACGGCGTCGGGGGCTATGGCTACACCTTC. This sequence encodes CASSYGVGGYGYTF.

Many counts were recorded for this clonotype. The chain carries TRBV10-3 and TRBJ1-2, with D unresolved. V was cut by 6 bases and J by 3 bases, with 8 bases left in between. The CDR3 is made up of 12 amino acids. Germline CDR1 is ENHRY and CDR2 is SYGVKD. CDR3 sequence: CAISRVDYGYTF. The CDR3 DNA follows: TGTGCCATCAGCCGGGTCGACTATGGCTACACCTTC.

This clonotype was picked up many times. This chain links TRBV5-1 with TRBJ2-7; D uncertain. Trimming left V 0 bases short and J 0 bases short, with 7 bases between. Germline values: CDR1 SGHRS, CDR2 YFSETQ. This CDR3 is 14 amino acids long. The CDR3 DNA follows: TGCGCCAGCAGCTTGGTTCGGAGCTCCTACGAGCAGTACTTC. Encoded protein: CASSLVRSSYEQYF.

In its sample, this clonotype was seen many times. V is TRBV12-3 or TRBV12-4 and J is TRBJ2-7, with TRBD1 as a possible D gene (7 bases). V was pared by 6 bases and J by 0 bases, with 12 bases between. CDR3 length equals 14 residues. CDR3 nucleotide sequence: TGTGCCAGCAGCCCAGGGGGGCTCTCCTACGAGCAGTACTTC. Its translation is CASSPGGLSYEQYF.

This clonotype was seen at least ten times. In nucleotides, the CDR3 is TGTGCCAGCAGAGAAACTAACAGGGATCGGGCTTTCTTT. The encoded protein is CASRETNRDRAFF. The chain couples TRBV6-4 to TRBJ1-1; the D gene is possibly TRBD1 (6 bases). Germline V gene lookup returns CDR1 MRHNA and CDR2 SNTAGT. CDR3 length: 13 residues. The V and J ends lost 6 bases and 11 bases respectively, with 19 bases between them.

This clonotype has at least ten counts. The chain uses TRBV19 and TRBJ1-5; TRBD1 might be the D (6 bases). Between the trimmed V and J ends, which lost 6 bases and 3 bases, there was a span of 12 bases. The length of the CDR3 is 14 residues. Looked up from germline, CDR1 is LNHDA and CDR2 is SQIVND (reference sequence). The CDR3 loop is CASSGQSYNQPQHF. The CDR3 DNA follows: TGTGCCAGTAGCGGACAGTCTTACAATCAGCCCCAGCATTTT.

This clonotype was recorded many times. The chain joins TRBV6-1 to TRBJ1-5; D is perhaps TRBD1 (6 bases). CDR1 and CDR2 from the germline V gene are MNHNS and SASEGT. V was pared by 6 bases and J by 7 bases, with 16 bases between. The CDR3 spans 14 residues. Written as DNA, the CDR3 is TGTGCCAGCAGCCTAACAGGGTCTGGCCAGCCCCAGCATTTT. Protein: CASSLTGSGQPQHF.

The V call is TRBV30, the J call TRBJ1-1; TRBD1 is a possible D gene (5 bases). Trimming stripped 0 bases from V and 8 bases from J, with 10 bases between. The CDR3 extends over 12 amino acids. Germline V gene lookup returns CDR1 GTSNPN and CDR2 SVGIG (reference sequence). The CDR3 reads CAWSVGDSEAFF. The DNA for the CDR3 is TGTGCCTGGAGTGTAGGTGACAGCGAAGCTTTCTTT. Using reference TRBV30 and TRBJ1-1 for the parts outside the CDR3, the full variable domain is SQTIHQWPATLVQPVGSPLSLECTVEGTSNPNLYWYRQAAGRGLQLLFYSVGIGQISSEVPQNLSASRPQDRQFILSSKKLLLSDSGFYLCAWSVGDSEAFFGQGTRLTVV.

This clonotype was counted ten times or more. The CDR3 spells CASSQERIGVPQHF. Written as DNA, the CDR3 is TGTGCCAGTAGTCAAGAAAGAATAGGGGTGCCCCAGCATTTT. V and J are TRBV19 and TRBJ1-5, with D tentatively TRBD1 (5 bases). V was cut by 5 bases and J by 9 bases, with 17 bases left in between. Germline-derived CDR1 and CDR2 are LNHDA and SQIVND (reference sequence). The CDR3 runs 14 residues.

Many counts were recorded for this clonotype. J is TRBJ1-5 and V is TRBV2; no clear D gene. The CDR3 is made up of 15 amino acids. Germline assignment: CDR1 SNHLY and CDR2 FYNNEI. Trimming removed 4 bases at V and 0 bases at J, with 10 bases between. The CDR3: CASSVGRFSNQPQHF. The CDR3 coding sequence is TGTGCCAGCAGTGTGGGGAGGTTTAGCAATCAGCCCCAGCATTTT.

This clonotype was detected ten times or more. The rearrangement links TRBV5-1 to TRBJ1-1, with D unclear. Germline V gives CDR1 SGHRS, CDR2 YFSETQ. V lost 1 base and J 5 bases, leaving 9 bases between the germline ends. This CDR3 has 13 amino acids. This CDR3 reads CASSLLGPTEAFF. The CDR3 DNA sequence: TGCGCCAGCAGCTTGCTAGGACCGACTGAAGCTTTCTTT.

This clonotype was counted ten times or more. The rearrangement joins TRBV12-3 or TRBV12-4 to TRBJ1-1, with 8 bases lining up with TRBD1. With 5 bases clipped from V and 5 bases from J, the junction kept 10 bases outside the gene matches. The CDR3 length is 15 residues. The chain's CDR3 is CASSPGGRGLTEAFF. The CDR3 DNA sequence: TGTGCCAGCAGTCCGGGAGGCAGGGGGCTAACTGAAGCTTTCTTT.

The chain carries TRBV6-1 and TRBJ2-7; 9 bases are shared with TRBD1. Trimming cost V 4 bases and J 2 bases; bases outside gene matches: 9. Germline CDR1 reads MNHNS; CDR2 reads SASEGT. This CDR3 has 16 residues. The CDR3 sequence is CASSGYRDRVTYEQYF. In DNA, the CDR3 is TGTGCCAGCAGTGGTTACCGGGACAGGGTAACCTACGAGCAGTACTTC.

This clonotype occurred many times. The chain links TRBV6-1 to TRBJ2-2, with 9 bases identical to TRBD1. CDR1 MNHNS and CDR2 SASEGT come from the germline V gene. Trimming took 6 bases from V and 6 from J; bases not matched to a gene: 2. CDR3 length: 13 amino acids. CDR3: CASRRQGAGELFF. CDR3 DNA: TGTGCCAGCAGAAGACAGGGGGCCGGGGAGCTGTTTTTT.

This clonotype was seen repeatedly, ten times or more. In DNA, the CDR3 is TGTGCCAGCAGTGAACTGTTCGGGCCTAGCGGCTACACCTTC. Its protein product is CASSELFGPSGYTF. The V and J genes are TRBV25-1 and TRBJ1-2; D unresolved. The CDR3 is 14 amino acids. The germline CDR1 and CDR2 sequences are MGHDK and SYGVNS. V gave up 2 bases and J gave up 8 bases, with 15 bases separating them.

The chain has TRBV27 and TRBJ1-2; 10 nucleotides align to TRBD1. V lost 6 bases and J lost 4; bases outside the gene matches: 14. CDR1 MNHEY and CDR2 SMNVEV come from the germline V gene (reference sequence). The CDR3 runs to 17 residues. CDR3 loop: CASRIGTGEGSSYGYTF. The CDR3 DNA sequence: TGTGCCAGCAGGATCGGGACAGGGGAGGGGAGCAGCTATGGCTACACCTTC.

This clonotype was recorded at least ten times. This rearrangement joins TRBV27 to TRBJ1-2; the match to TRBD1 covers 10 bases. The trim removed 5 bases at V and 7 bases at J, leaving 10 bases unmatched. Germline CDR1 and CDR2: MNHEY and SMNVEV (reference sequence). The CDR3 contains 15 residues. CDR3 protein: CASSPLTGGDGGYTF. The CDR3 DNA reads TGTGCCAGCAGTCCCTTGACAGGGGGCGACGGTGGCTACACCTTC.

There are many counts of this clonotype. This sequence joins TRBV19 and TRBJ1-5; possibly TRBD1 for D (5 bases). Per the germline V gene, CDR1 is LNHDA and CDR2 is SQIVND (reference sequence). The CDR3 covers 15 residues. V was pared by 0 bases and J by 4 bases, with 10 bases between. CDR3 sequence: CASSIEGDPNQPQHF. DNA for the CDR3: TGTGCCAGTAGTATAGAAGGGGACCCTAATCAGCCCCAGCATTTT.

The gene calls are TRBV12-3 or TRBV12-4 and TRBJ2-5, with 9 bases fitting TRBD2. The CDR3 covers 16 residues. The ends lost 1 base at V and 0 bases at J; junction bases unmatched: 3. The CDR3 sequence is CASSLGERGDQETQYF. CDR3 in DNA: TGTGCCAGCAGTTTAGGAGAGCGGGGGGACCAAGAGACCCAGTACTTC.

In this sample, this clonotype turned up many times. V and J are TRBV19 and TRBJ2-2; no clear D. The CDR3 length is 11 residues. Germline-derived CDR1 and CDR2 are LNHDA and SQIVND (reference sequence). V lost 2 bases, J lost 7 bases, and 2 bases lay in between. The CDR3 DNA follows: TGTGCCAGTAGTATAAGCGGGGAGCTGTTTTTT. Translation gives CASSISGELFF.

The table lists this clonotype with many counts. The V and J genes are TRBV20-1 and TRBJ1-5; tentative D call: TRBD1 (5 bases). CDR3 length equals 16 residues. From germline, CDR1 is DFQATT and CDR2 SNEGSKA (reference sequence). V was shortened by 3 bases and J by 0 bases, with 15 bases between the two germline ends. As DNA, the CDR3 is TGCAGTGCTAGTGCTAACAAGGGGTATAGCAATCAGCCCCAGCATTTT. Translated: CSASANKGYSNQPQHF.

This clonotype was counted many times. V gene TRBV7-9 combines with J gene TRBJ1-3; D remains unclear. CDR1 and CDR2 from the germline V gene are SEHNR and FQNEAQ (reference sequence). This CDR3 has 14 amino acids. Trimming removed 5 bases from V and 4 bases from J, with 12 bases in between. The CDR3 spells CASSKTGGGNTIYF. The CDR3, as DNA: TGTGCCAGCAGCAAGACGGGTGGGGGAAACACCATATATTTT.

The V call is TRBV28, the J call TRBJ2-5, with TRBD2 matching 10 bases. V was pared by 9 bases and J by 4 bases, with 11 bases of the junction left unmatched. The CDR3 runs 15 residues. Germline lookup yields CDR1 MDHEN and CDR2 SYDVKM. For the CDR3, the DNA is TGTGCCAGTGGGGGACTAGCGCGGGTTCGAGAGACCCAGTACTTC. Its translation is CASGGLARVRETQYF.

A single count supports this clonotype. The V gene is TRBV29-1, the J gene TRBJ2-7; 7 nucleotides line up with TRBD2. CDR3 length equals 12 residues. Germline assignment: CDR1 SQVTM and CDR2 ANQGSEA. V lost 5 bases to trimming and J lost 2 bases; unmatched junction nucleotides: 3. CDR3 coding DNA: TGCAGCGTTCGGCGGGAGACCTACGAGCAGTACTTC. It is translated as CSVRRETYEQYF.

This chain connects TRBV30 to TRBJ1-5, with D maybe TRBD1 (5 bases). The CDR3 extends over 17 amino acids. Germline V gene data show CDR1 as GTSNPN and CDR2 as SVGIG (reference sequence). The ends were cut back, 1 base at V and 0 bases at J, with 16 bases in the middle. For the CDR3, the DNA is TGTGCCTGGAGTGATGGCAGGGATTACTATAGCAATCAGCCCCAGCATTTT. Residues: CAWSDGRDYYSNQPQHF.

This CDR3 reads CASRSSGEQYF. As DNA, the CDR3 is TGCGCCAGCAGGTCTTCGGGGGAGCAGTACTTC. The rearrangement joins TRBV10-1 to TRBJ2-7, with D maybe TRBD2 (5 bases). Between the trimmed V and J ends, which lost 6 bases and 7 bases, there was a span of 10 bases. This CDR3 has 11 amino acids. Germline CDR1 reads WNHNN; CDR2 reads SYGVQD (reference sequence).